The 32 T cell receptor beta chains presented below share a single source sample, sequenced in a study of monozygotic twins with inflammatory bowel disease. TCRdb reprocessed the 5' RACE reads; each CDR3 protein has one entry and no DNA is given. The sample's table shows about 380,000 distinct CDR3 sequences. What was sequenced was blood. The receptor set was obtained from a human donor with ulcerative colitis or Crohn's disease, or a healthy co-twin of an affected twin (not recorded which).

The chain recombines TRBV6-5 with TRBJ2-2; the TRBD2 assignment by TCRdb is unverifiable without DNA. Germline CDR1 MNHEY, CDR2 SVGAGI. CDR3 size: 15 residues. This CDR3 is CASSYSPGGGGELFF.

The chain uses TRBV27 and TRBJ1-6; the TCRdb call, TRBD1, lacks DNA for checking. Germline-derived CDR1 and CDR2 are MNHEY and SMNVEV (reference sequence). This CDR3 contains 15 residues. The CDR3 loop reads CASSPRGAGNSPLHF.

This sequence joins TRBV5-1 and TRBJ2-7; TCRdb's assignment of TRBD1 cannot be checked, as there is no DNA. There are 12 residues in the CDR3. Germline CDR1 and CDR2: SGHRS and YFSETQ. CDR3 residues: CASRSTETEQYF.

The chain recombines TRBV5-6 with TRBJ2-1. Germline CDR1 SGHDT, CDR2 YYEEEE. The CDR3 runs to 13 residues. The CDR3 loop is CASSLGVWNEQFF. The variable domain in full, completed from reference TRBV5-6 and TRBJ2-1, reads DAGVTQSPTHLIKTRGQQVTLRCSPKSGHDTVSWYQQALGQGPQFIFQYYEEEERQRGNFPDRFSGHQFPNYSSELNVNALLLGDSALYLCASSLGVWNEQFFGPGTRLTVL.

The V gene is TRBV7-9, the J gene TRBJ1-6; TCRdb indicates TRBD1, and absent DNA this call remains unverified. This CDR3 has 16 residues. Germline V CDR1 and CDR2: SEHNR, FQNEAQ (reference sequence). CDR3 amino acids: CASSPRRQETNSPLHF.

The gene calls are TRBV7-3 and TRBJ1-2; the TCRdb call, TRBD1, lacks DNA for checking. Germline V lookup: CDR1 SGHTA, CDR2 FQGTGA. The CDR3 sequence is 14 residues long. CDR3 in amino acids: CASSPLGGDYGYTF.

The chain uses TRBV28 and TRBJ1-6. Germline V lookup: CDR1 MDHEN, CDR2 SYDVKM. The CDR3 length is 16 residues. This CDR3 is CASDGVTSSYNSPLHF.

The CDR3 spells CASSSFGQPNTGELFF. V is TRBV27 and J is TRBJ2-2. This CDR3 is 16 amino acids long. The germline V gene encodes CDR1 MNHEY and CDR2 SMNVEV (reference sequence).

V is TRBV5-1 and J is TRBJ1-1. Germline-derived CDR1 and CDR2 are SGHRS and YFSETQ. The CDR3 contains 16 residues. CDR3 in amino acids: CASSLVPKAVDTEAFF.

V and J are TRBV4-3 and TRBJ2-1; the D gene TCRdb calls, TRBD1, cannot be checked with no DNA. The CDR3 spans 17 residues. The germline CDR1 and CDR2 sequences are LGHNA and YSLEER. The CDR3 is CASSQDLPPAGGYEQFF.

J is TRBJ2-7 and V is TRBV2; absent DNA, TCRdb's TRBD2 call cannot be checked. From germline, CDR1 is SNHLY and CDR2 FYNNEI. The CDR3 runs to 15 residues. CDR3: CASDQALGLSYEQYF.

J is TRBJ2-3 and V is TRBV21-1; TCRdb picks TRBD1, but there is no DNA to check that call. TRBV21-1 is annotated as a pseudogene. The CDR3 contains 16 residues. Here the CDR3 reads CASSKADRDSTDTQYF.

The V call is TRBV5-1, the J call TRBJ2-4; TCRdb gives TRBD1 as the D gene, but with no DNA this cannot be confirmed. CDR1 is SGHRS, CDR2 YFSETQ, per germline. The CDR3 totals 14 residues. Here the CDR3 reads CASSGTGGAYIQYF.

CDR3 amino acids: CASIRGQGDSNEQFF. The rearrangement uses TRBV12-3 or TRBV12-4 and TRBJ2-1; TCRdb indicates TRBD1, and absent DNA this call remains unverified. This CDR3 has 15 amino acids.

The chain links TRBV6-2 or TRBV6-3 to TRBJ1-2; TCRdb proposes TRBD1, but this gene call is untestable without DNA. CDR1 is MNHEY and CDR2 is SVGEGT in the germline V gene. The CDR3 totals 13 residues. The CDR3: CASSGTGNYGYTF.

J is TRBJ2-3 and V is TRBV6-1; TCRdb calls TRBD1, which cannot be checked without DNA. The CDR3 is 19 amino acids. The germline V gene encodes CDR1 MNHNS and CDR2 SASEGT. CDR3 residues: CASSEQVPLRGSLTDTQYF.

The J gene is TRBJ2-7, the V gene TRBV20-1. There are 15 residues in the CDR3. CDR1 is DFQATT, CDR2 SNEGSKA, per germline (reference sequence). This CDR3 reads CSARDSESASYEQYF.

CDR3 region: CASSLGTGDSYTF. The V call is TRBV7-9, the J call TRBJ1-2; lacking DNA, the TRBD1 call made by TCRdb goes unchecked. The CDR3 extends over 13 amino acids. CDR1 is SEHNR and CDR2 is FQNEAQ in the germline V gene (reference sequence).

The chain links TRBV5-5 to TRBJ2-1; as DNA is missing, the TRBD2 call by TCRdb cannot be tested. CDR3 length equals 14 residues. Germline CDR1 reads SGHKS; CDR2 reads YYEKEE (reference sequence). CDR3 in amino acids: CASGPGTSNNEQFF.

The chain joins TRBV9 to TRBJ2-4; there is no DNA to check the TCRdb D call of TRBD1. The CDR3 sequence is 14 residues long. Germline V gene data show CDR1 as SGDLS and CDR2 as YYNGEE. The CDR3 region is CASSGRGAQNIQYF.

V gene TRBV5-1 combines with J gene TRBJ1-1; TCRdb names TRBD1, which stays unverified in the absence of DNA. Germline CDR1 reads SGHRS; CDR2 reads YFSETQ. CDR3 size: 17 residues. CDR3 in amino acids: CASSLVGGPVMNTEAFF.

The chain links TRBV11-2 to TRBJ1-1; TCRdb's D call of TRBD1 is untestable without DNA. Germline V gene sequence: CDR1 SGHAT, CDR2 FQNNGV. There are 15 residues in the CDR3. The CDR3 loop is CASSLEGTWDTEAFF.

The rearrangement joins TRBV30 to TRBJ2-1; TCRdb proposes TRBD1, but this gene call is untestable without DNA. This CDR3 comprises 14 residues. Per germline, CDR1 GTSNPN and CDR2 SVGIG (reference sequence). CDR3 loop: CAWSPLYTGARQFF.

V and J are TRBV12-3 or TRBV12-4 and TRBJ2-7; without DNA, the TCRdb call of TRBD2 cannot be checked. CDR3 length equals 17 residues. The CDR3 spells CASSLSVTVQGLYEQYF.

The gene calls are TRBV2 and TRBJ1-5; the TCRdb call, TRBD1, lacks DNA for checking. CDR3 length: 15 residues. Looked up from germline, CDR1 is SNHLY and CDR2 is FYNNEI. CDR3 amino acids: CASSLQGAYNQPQHF.

This chain links TRBV6-2 or TRBV6-3 with TRBJ2-1; TCRdb selects TRBD1, and the lack of DNA leaves this call unchecked. From germline, CDR1 is MNHEY and CDR2 SVGEGT. This CDR3 region has 15 residues. The CDR3 sequence: CASSPGPRGYNEQFF.

The chain uses TRBV27 and TRBJ1-5; TCRdb selects TRBD1, and the lack of DNA leaves this call unchecked. The CDR3 loop spans 17 amino acids. Germline CDR1 MNHEY, CDR2 SMNVEV (reference sequence). The chain's CDR3 is CASSLYFREGSNQPQHF.

The chain is built from TRBV7-9 and TRBJ1-1; the TCRdb call, TRBD1, lacks DNA for checking. CDR3 length: 12 amino acids. Per the germline V gene, CDR1 is SEHNR and CDR2 is FQNEAQ (reference sequence). The CDR3 is CASSFQDRGSFF.

The rearrangement joins TRBV5-4 to TRBJ2-3. CDR3 length: 12 amino acids. The V gene's germline CDR1 is SGHNT and CDR2 YYREEE (reference sequence). The CDR3 sequence is CASSLPLDTQYF. Variable domain in full (rest from reference TRBV5-4 and TRBJ2-3): ETGVTQSPTHLIKTRGQQVTLRCSSQSGHNTVSWYQQALGQGPQFIFQYYREEENGRGNFPPRFSGLQFPNYSSELNVNALELDDSALYLCASSLPLDTQYFGPGTRLTVL.

The rearrangement uses TRBV7-3 and TRBJ2-1; the TRBD2 assignment by TCRdb is unverifiable without DNA. The CDR3 is made up of 17 amino acids. CDR1 SGHTA and CDR2 FQGTGA come from the germline V gene. CDR3 residues: CASRAPGTSGGTNEQFF.

This sequence joins TRBV20-1 and TRBJ2-1; absent DNA, TCRdb's TRBD1 call cannot be checked. The germline CDR1 and CDR2 sequences are DFQATT and SNEGSKA (reference sequence). The CDR3 length is 14 residues. CDR3 protein: CSAPEGGPYDEQFF.

The rearrangement uses TRBV6-5 and TRBJ2-7; no DNA is available, so the TRBD1 call from TCRdb remains unchecked. This CDR3 comprises 16 residues. Germline CDR1 is MNHEY and CDR2 is SVGAGI. CDR3 sequence reads: CASSYYGTGGIYEQYF.